The 15 T cell receptor beta chains presented below share a single source sample, sequenced in a study of blood T cell repertoires in COVID-19. Only in-frame clones appear in the TCRdb table, and some are missing; sequencing was by immunoSEQ multiplex PCR. Counted here are some 99,000 clones, nearly 90% occurring once; the ten biggest clones make up 4% to 5.5%. Sequences were obtained from peripheral blood. The origin of the receptors is a man in his 70s with acute or convalescent COVID-19.

The genes are TRBV21-1 and TRBJ1-1; the table's D call, TRBD1, has no DNA check behind it. TRBV21-1 is a known pseudogene. The CDR3 length is 19 residues. The CDR3 region has the DNA TGTGCCAGCAGTCCCCGCGTAGTGCTCAGGGAACTAATGAACACTGAAGCTTTCTTT. Translating gives CASSPRVVLRELMNTEAFF.

The chain recombines TRBV5-1 with TRBJ2-3, with 11 bases identical to TRBD2. Germline values: CDR1 SGHRS, CDR2 YFSETQ. V lost 4 bases and J lost 5; bases outside the gene matches: 0. This CDR3 has 13 amino acids. CDR3 loop: CASSGLAGDTQYF. The CDR3 DNA reads TGCGCCAGCAGCGGACTAGCGGGAGATACGCAGTATTTT.

This clone is medium-sized. The CDR3 loop is CASSQDRSQLNTEAFF. The DNA of the CDR3 is TGTGCCAGCAGCCAAGATCGGTCGCAACTGAACACTGAAGCTTTCTTT. The J gene is TRBJ1-1, the V gene TRBV3-1 (or the pseudogene TRBV3-2); D is unresolved. V lost 0 bases and J lost 0, with 11 bases in between. The CDR3 sequence is 16 residues long. Germline V lookup: CDR1 LGHDT, CDR2 YNNKEL (reference sequence).

This chain links TRBV7-9 with TRBJ2-5, with 10 bases matching TRBD1. The CDR3 sequence is 14 residues long. V was clipped by 2 bases and J by 4 bases; unmatched bases: 1. The germline V gene has CDR1 SEHNR and CDR2 FQNEAQ (reference sequence). This CDR3 reads CASSLWTGGETQYF. CDR3 in DNA: TGTGCCAGCAGCTTATGGACAGGGGGAGAGACCCAGTACTTC.

This rearrangement joins TRBV12-2 to TRBJ1-3; the table's D call, TRBD1, was not checked against the DNA. TRBV12-2 is designated a pseudogene. CDR3 size: 17 residues. This chain's CDR3 is CASRPGGQGASGNTIYF. Written as DNA, the CDR3 is TGTGCAAGTCGCCCTGGGGGACAGGGGGCTTCTGGAAACACCATATATTTT.

This chain uses TRBV10-3 with TRBJ1-6; 9 nucleotides line up with TRBD1. V dropped 9 bases and J dropped 8; count of bases not matched to a gene: 5. The germline gives CDR1 ENHRY, CDR2 SYGVKD. The CDR3 is made up of 13 amino acids. CDR3 sequence (DNA): TGTGCCATTCAGACAGGGGGGGATTCACCCCTCCACTTT. This sequence encodes CAIQTGGDSPLHF.

A single count supports this clone. The gene calls are TRBV29-1 and TRBJ1-2; the D gene is possibly TRBD1 (6 bases). Germline V gene sequence: CDR1 SQVTM, CDR2 ANQGSEA. Trimming removed 2 bases at V and 8 bases at J, with 21 bases between. This CDR3 contains 15 residues. This CDR3 reads CSVERGHQTPGGYTF. The CDR3 coding sequence is TGCAGCGTTGAACGGGGACACCAAACCCCGGGGGGCTACACCTTC.

The J gene is TRBJ1-1, the V gene TRBV2; TRBD1 aligns across 10 bases. Germline V gene data show CDR1 as SNHLY and CDR2 as FYNNEI. J gave up 1 base and V 6 bases, and 5 bases lay outside the gene matches. This CDR3 is built from 15 residues. Here the CDR3 reads CASSRQGARNTEAFF. The CDR3 coding sequence is TGTGCCAGCAGCCGACAGGGGGCGAGGAACACTGAAGCTTTCTTT.

The CDR3 here is CASSLRLAGATDTQYF. CDR3 DNA sequence: TGTGCCAGCAGCTTAAGGCTAGCGGGGGCCACAGATACGCAGTATTTT. The chain uses TRBV13 and TRBJ2-3, with 10 nucleotides matching TRBD2. V shed 2 bases and J 2 bases; nucleotides not matched to a gene: 4. CDR3 length equals 16 residues. The V gene's germline CDR1 is PRHDT and CDR2 FYEKMQ (reference sequence).

The V and J genes are TRBV28 and TRBJ2-1; possibly TRBD1 for D (5 bases). CDR1 is MDHEN, CDR2 SYDVKM, per germline. The CDR3 extends over 13 amino acids. The ends were cut back, 7 bases at V and 6 bases at J, with 13 bases in the middle. CDR3 sequence (DNA): TGTGCCAGCACCCTAGGGGCAGCCAATGAGCAGTTCTTC. This translates into CASTLGAANEQFF.

The chain combines TRBV12-3 or TRBV12-4 with TRBJ1-1; 8 bases map to TRBD1. The CDR3 covers 13 residues. Losses at the gene ends were 3 bases for V and 7 bases for J; bases not matched to a gene: 4. The DNA of the CDR3 is TGTGCCAGCAGTTTTATACAGGGGGATGAAGCTTTCTTT. It translates to CASSFIQGDEAFF.

The chain combines TRBV6-5 with TRBJ1-2; maybe TRBD1 (6 bases). CDR3 length: 13 amino acids. Germline loops: CDR1 MNHEY, CDR2 SVGAGI. V was shortened by 6 bases and J by 4 bases, with 12 bases between the two germline ends. CDR3 protein: CASRGDTPYGYTF. The CDR3 nucleotides read TGTGCCAGCAGAGGGGACACCCCCTATGGCTACACCTTC.

The V gene is TRBV28, the J gene TRBJ2-1; 8 bases agree with TRBD2. CDR3 size: 15 residues. CDR1 and CDR2 (germline): MDHEN, SYDVKM. J lost 4 bases, V lost 8 bases, and 10 bases had no gene match. The CDR3 coding sequence is TGTGCCAGCCGACCCGGCGGGGGGCTTTACAATGAGCAGTTCTTC. It encodes CASRPGGGLYNEQFF.

This chain connects TRBV7-8 to TRBJ2-3, with D uncertain. Germline V lookup: CDR1 SGHVS, CDR2 FQNEAQ. This CDR3 spans 16 amino acids. The V and J ends lost 3 bases and 0 bases respectively, with 13 bases between them. The chain's CDR3 is CASSFMTVGSTDTQYF. In nucleotides, the CDR3 is TGTGCCAGCAGCTTTATGACCGTCGGGAGCACAGATACGCAGTATTTT.

The gene calls are TRBV18 and TRBJ1-6, with D tentatively TRBD1 (6 bases). Germline CDR1 KGHSH, CDR2 LQKENI. CDR3 size: 15 residues. V dropped 2 bases and J dropped 7 bases, with 12 bases sitting between them. The CDR3 DNA reads TGTGCCAGCTCACCAGGCGGACAGAGAAATTCACCCCTCCACTTT. This encodes CASSPGGQRNSPLHF.